This entry lists 5 T cell receptor beta chains sequenced from one sample in a study of shared clonotypes between healthy human individuals. TCRdb keeps only in-frame clones here, not all; method: immunoSEQ multiplex PCR. Of some 2.1 million clones in the sample, roughly 95% are singletons; the top ten hold approximately 1.2%. It was CD45RO-negative cells, positively selected for CCR7, that made up naive CD8 cells, with terminally differentiated effector memory CD45RA+ cells excluded. Sequenced input: naive CD8+ T cells sorted from blood. Receptors were obtained from a man aged 18 to 35 in good health.

The chain combines TRBV4-1 with TRBJ2-7; 9 bases fit TRBD1. Germline V gene lookup returns CDR1 MGHRA and CDR2 YSYEKL. The CDR3 contains 16 residues. With 3 bases clipped from V and 3 bases from J, the junction kept 9 bases outside the gene matches. The CDR3 is CASSQVSGTGIYEQYF. DNA of the CDR3: TGCGCCAGCAGCCAGGTATCCGGGACAGGGATCTACGAGCAGTACTTC.

The rearrangement links TRBV5-4 to TRBJ2-7; D is unclear. The CDR3 totals 14 residues. With 5 bases removed from V and 1 base from J, the gap between germline ends came to 13 bases. Germline values: CDR1 SGHNT, CDR2 YYREEE (reference sequence). DNA for the CDR3: TGTGCCAGCAGACCCGAAGGTGGGTCCTACGAGCAGTACTTC. This sequence encodes CASRPEGGSYEQYF.

The V and J genes are TRBV2 and TRBJ2-3, with D possibly matching TRBD2 (6 bases). With 8 bases removed from V and 0 bases from J, the gap between germline ends came to 12 bases. Germline CDR1 reads SNHLY; CDR2 reads FYNNEI. The CDR3 loop spans 14 amino acids. This CDR3 reads CASGGWSSTDTQYF. The CDR3 DNA is TGTGCCAGCGGGGGGTGGTCTAGCACAGATACGCAGTATTTT.

The rearrangement joins TRBV9 to TRBJ2-5; 9 nucleotides match TRBD2. This CDR3 comprises 16 residues. Trimming cost V 0 bases and J 1 base; bases outside gene matches: 4. From germline, CDR1 is SGDLS and CDR2 YYNGEE. The CDR3 loop is CASSVEAGGIQETQYF. CDR3 in DNA: TGTGCCAGCAGCGTAGAAGCGGGGGGTATCCAAGAGACCCAGTACTTC.

V gene TRBV5-6 combines with J gene TRBJ2-7; D is undetermined. The V gene's germline CDR1 is SGHDT and CDR2 YYEEEE. Trimming cost V 4 bases and J 6 bases, with 11 bases left between them. CDR3 size: 12 residues. This CDR3 is CASSIQRSEQYF. CDR3 DNA sequence: TGTGCCAGCAGCATACAGAGGAGCGAGCAGTACTTC.